The 15 T cell receptor beta chains in this list originate from one sample, sequenced in a study of cytomegalovirus exposure and HLA in healthy donors. PCR amplification relied on 60 Vbeta primers (plus 13 Jbeta primers). TCRdb's table, derived via immunoSEQ multiplex PCR, lists solely in-frame clones and lacks some. The table lists under 75,000 clones, almost 70% of them singletons. The sample consisted of PBMCs. Source of these receptors: a man aged 40-49 years in good health and CMV-seropositive.

V gene TRBV11-1 combines with J gene TRBJ1-6, with 8 bases fitting TRBD1. The CDR3 consists of 14 residues. CDR1 and CDR2 (germline): SGHAT, FQDESV (reference sequence). With V trimmed by 5 bases and J by 7 bases, 4 bases remained unmatched. The CDR3 DNA is TGTGCCAGCAGCCGGACAGGGAACAATTCACCCCTCCACTTT. It specifies CASSRTGNNSPLHF. Complete variable domain (other parts from reference TRBV11-1 and TRBJ1-6): EAEVAQSPRYKITEKSQAVAFWCDPISGHATLYWYRQILGQGPELLVQFQDESVVDDSQLPKDRFSAERLKGVDSTLKIQPAELGDSAMYLCASSRTGNNSPLHFGNGTRLTVT.

The CDR3 here is CASSLQGVATNEKLFF. The CDR3 DNA follows: TGTGCCAGCAGTTTACAGGGGGTAGCAACTAATGAAAAACTGTTTTTT. The chain recombines TRBV7-2 with TRBJ1-4; 8 nucleotides align to TRBD1. Trimming took 6 bases from V and 0 from J; bases not matched to a gene: 6. CDR3 size: 16 residues. The germline V gene has CDR1 SGHTA and CDR2 FQGNSA.

This chain connects TRBV6-1 to TRBJ2-7, with 7 positions matching TRBD2. V gave up 6 bases and J gave up 0 bases; unmatched junction bases: 8. The CDR3 sequence is 15 residues long. In germline, CDR1 is MNHNS, CDR2 SASEGT. CDR3 DNA sequence: TGTGCCAGCAGACGTTCTAGCGGTAGCTCCTACGAGCAGTACTTC. Amino acids: CASRRSSGSSYEQYF.

This chain joins TRBV28 and TRBJ1-4; 7 bases align to TRBD1. The CDR3 has 14 amino acids. The germline V gene encodes CDR1 MDHEN and CDR2 SYDVKM. The V segment lost 5 bases and the J segment 7 bases; nucleotides outside the gene matches: 7. The CDR3 spells CASSTTAGGEKLFF. Here the CDR3 DNA reads TGTGCCAGCAGTACGACAGCAGGGGGTGAAAAACTGTTTTTT.

The gene calls are TRBV6-5 and TRBJ2-7, with D unresolved. Germline V gives CDR1 MNHEY, CDR2 SVGAGI. V was trimmed by 0 bases and J by 5 bases, leaving 8 bases between them. The CDR3 is made up of 13 amino acids. Here the CDR3 DNA reads TGTGCCAGCAGTTACTCTGGTGGGCACGAGCAGTACTTC. This gives the protein CASSYSGGHEQYF.

The chain is built from TRBV19 and TRBJ1-3; 8 nucleotides line up with TRBD1. Losses at the gene ends were 4 bases for V and 3 bases for J; bases not matched to a gene: 8. This CDR3 contains 16 residues. Germline-derived CDR1 and CDR2 are LNHDA and SQIVND (reference sequence). The CDR3 loop reads CASSRYQGADGNTIYF. Written as DNA, the CDR3 is TGTGCCAGTAGTAGATACCAGGGGGCGGATGGAAACACCATATATTTT.

This chain links TRBV6-5 with TRBJ2-3; possibly TRBD2 for D (5 bases). V gave up 2 bases and J gave up 2 bases, with 14 bases separating them. The CDR3 spans 16 residues. The germline V gene encodes CDR1 MNHEY and CDR2 SVGAGI. The CDR3 sequence: CASSYTKGGYTDTQYF. The CDR3 bases are TGTGCCAGCAGTTACACCAAGGGCGGGTACACAGATACGCAGTATTTT.

The sample holds a few counts of this clone. The rearrangement joins TRBV7-9 to TRBJ1-5, with D possibly being TRBD1 (6 bases). There are 12 residues in the CDR3. Germline V gene sequence: CDR1 SEHNR, CDR2 FQNEAQ (reference sequence). Trimming stripped 5 bases from V and 6 bases from J, with 8 bases between. CDR3 region: CASSMTGQPQHF. CDR3 in DNA: TGTGCCAGCAGCATGACAGGTCAGCCCCAGCATTTT.

The J gene is TRBJ2-1, the V gene TRBV30; 8 bases are shared with TRBD2. Trimming removed 3 bases from V and 8 bases from J; junction bases left unmatched: 9. The germline gives CDR1 GTSNPN, CDR2 SVGIG (reference sequence). The CDR3 consists of 14 residues. The CDR3 region is CAWRQPSGSYEQFF. For the CDR3, the DNA is TGTGCCTGGAGGCAACCAAGCGGGAGCTATGAGCAGTTCTTC.

The table lists this clone with a few counts. V is TRBV29-1 and J is TRBJ2-7; 7 bases align to TRBD2. V gave up 7 bases and J gave up 0 bases; unmatched junction bases: 3. Germline CDR1 and CDR2: SQVTM and ANQGSEA. The CDR3 length is 12 residues. Here the CDR3 DNA reads TGCAGCGCCGGGACTAACTCCTACGAGCAGTACTTC. Residues: CSAGTNSYEQYF.

The chain recombines TRBV29-1 with TRBJ2-1; possibly TRBD2 for D (5 bases). CDR1 is SQVTM and CDR2 is ANQGSEA in the germline V gene. There are 14 residues in the CDR3. The germline V and J ends were trimmed by 7 bases and 6 bases, with 19 bases remaining between them. CDR3 in DNA: TGCAGCGCTCCCCGCCCAGACGGGATCAATGAGCAGTTCTTC. Translated, it gives CSAPRPDGINEQFF.

Of note for this clone: A read error may produce the germline difference seen at one junction end. CDR3 sequence reads: CSSSLNINTEAFF. The CDR3 DNA reads as TGTTCCAGCAGTTTGAACATCAACACTGAAGCTTTCTTT. The rearrangement joins TRBV7-9 to TRBJ1-1, with D uncertain. The CDR3 is 13 amino acids. Germline lookup yields CDR1 SEHNR and CDR2 FQNEAQ (reference sequence).

The V gene is TRBV7-3, the J gene TRBJ2-3; D is unclear. CDR3 length equals 16 residues. The ends were cut back, 5 bases at V and 0 bases at J, with 15 bases in the middle. CDR1 SGHTA and CDR2 FQGTGA come from the germline V gene. The CDR3 sequence is CASSPRRQSSTDTQYF. In DNA form, the CDR3 reads TGTGCCAGCAGCCCAAGGCGGCAGTCTAGCACAGATACGCAGTATTTT.

A word on this clone: At one end, the junction sequence differs from germline, possibly due to a read error. The rearrangement uses TRBV9 and TRBJ1-2, with TRBD1 matching 9 bases. Germline-derived CDR1 and CDR2 are SGDLS and YYNGEE. The CDR3 is 15 amino acids. CDR3 amino acids: CANSGGQGGVNGYTF. The DNA of the CDR3 is TGTGCCAACAGCGGGGGACAGGGTGGGGTGAATGGCTACACCTTC. The variable domain in full, completed from reference TRBV9 and TRBJ1-2, reads DSGVTQTPKHLITATGQRVTLRCSPRSGDLSVYWYQQSLDQGLQFLIQYYNGEERAKGNILERFSAQQFPDLHSELNLSSLELGDSALYFCANSGGQGGVNGYTFGSGTRLTVV.

This clone was seen once. The J gene is TRBJ2-5, the V gene TRBV7-3, with 8 bases identical to TRBD1. After removal of 5 bases from V and 2 bases from J, the junction contained 7 bases not matched to a gene. Per germline, CDR1 SGHTA and CDR2 FQGTGA. This CDR3 spans 15 amino acids. CDR3 sequence: CASSRGQGPQETQYF. CDR3 nucleotide sequence: TGTGCCAGCAGCCGAGGACAGGGACCACAAGAGACCCAGTACTTC. The full variable domain, in which reference TRBV7-3 and TRBJ2-5 provide the parts outside the CDR3, is GAGVSQTPSNKVTEKGKYVELRCDPISGHTALYWYRQSLGQGPEFLIYFQGTGAADDSGLPNDRFFAVRPEGSVSTLKIQRTERGDSAVYLCASSRGQGPQETQYFGPGTRLLVL.